The 14 T cell receptor beta chains listed next were all sequenced from one sample in a study of low-dose radiotherapy and immunotherapy resistance in tumors. cDNA synthesis used a TRAV/TRBV-specific primer set for both chains. For amplifying TCRs, the PCR ran for around 20 cycles with Phusion, which was used together with a constant-region primer and the adapter on the V primers. TCRdb re-analysed the reads in MiXCR, keeping a single row per CDR3 protein. Of about 39,000 distinct CDR3 sequences in the sample, 31% were seen once. Time point noted: before trial treatment. The input for sequencing was PBMCs, taken before treatment. The receptors come from a male donor with gallbladder cancer.

This clonotype was recorded at least ten times. The chain uses TRBV15 and TRBJ2-2; 9 bases match TRBD1. The CDR3 totals 14 residues. V dropped 8 bases and J dropped 4; count of bases not matched to a gene: 5. Germline CDR1 is LNHNV and CDR2 is YYDKDF (reference sequence). This CDR3 reads CATGQGTGTGELFF. The DNA of the CDR3 is TGTGCCACCGGACAGGGGACGGGCACCGGGGAGCTGTTTTTT. Supplemented by reference TRBV15 and TRBJ2-2, the full variable domain reads DAMVIQNPRYQVTQFGKPVTLSCSQTLNHNVMYWYQQKSSQAPKLLFHYYDKDFNNEADTPDNFQSRRPNTSFCFLDIRSPGLGDTAMYLCATGQGTGTGELFFGEGSRLTVL.

This clonotype was observed at least ten times. The V call is TRBV5-6, the J call TRBJ2-1; the D gene could be TRBD1 or TRBD2 (5 bases each). Germline assignment: CDR1 SGHDT and CDR2 YYEEEE. The CDR3 loop spans 12 amino acids. Trimming removed 2 bases from V and 10 bases from J, with 10 bases in between. CDR3 loop: CASSFTGPEQFF. In DNA form, the CDR3 reads TGTGCCAGCAGCTTCACGGGGCCGGAGCAGTTCTTC.

The V and J genes are TRBV12-3 or TRBV12-4 and TRBJ2-3; D not certain. V lost 1 base, J lost 4 bases, and 9 bases lay in between. The CDR3 has 14 amino acids. CDR3 in amino acids: CASSLVRPPDTQYF. The CDR3 bases are TGTGCCAGCAGTTTAGTCCGGCCCCCAGATACGCAGTATTTT.

V gene TRBV27 combines with J gene TRBJ2-5; possible D gene TRBD2, 7 bases. Trimming took 8 bases from V and 4 from J, leaving 23 bases between them. This CDR3 comprises 16 residues. Per the germline V gene, CDR1 is MNHEY and CDR2 is SMNVEV (reference sequence). DNA for the CDR3: TGTGCCAGCTCGCCCGGGGGGCGGTCAGTTGCAGAGACCCAGTACTTC. Translating it yields CASSPGGRSVAETQYF.

This clonotype was observed at least ten times. V is TRBV5-1 and J is TRBJ2-2; no clear D. Germline V gene lookup returns CDR1 SGHRS and CDR2 YFSETQ. Trimming pared 6 bases from V and 7 bases from J, leaving 13 bases between. The CDR3 sequence is 13 residues long. The DNA of the CDR3 is TGCGCCAGCAACCCGTCGTGGAACGGGGAGCTGTTTTTT. Residues: CASNPSWNGELFF.

This clonotype was seen ten or more times. The gene calls are TRBV27 and TRBJ1-6; TRBD1 agrees at 9 bases. Germline assignment: CDR1 MNHEY and CDR2 SMNVEV (reference sequence). Germline trimming cut 3 bases from V and 0 bases from J; bases unmatched to any gene: 6. The CDR3 contains 18 residues. DNA for the CDR3: TGTGCCAGCAGTTTCGACAGGGGGGGAGGCTCCTATAATTCACCCCTCCACTTT. It codes for CASSFDRGGGSYNSPLHF.

This clonotype was recorded a few times. The chain has TRBV20-1 and TRBJ1-1; 7 nucleotides line up with TRBD1. This CDR3 is 14 amino acids long. Germline V lookup: CDR1 DFQATT, CDR2 SNEGSKA (reference sequence). V was pared by 0 bases and J by 1 base, with 2 bases of the junction left unmatched. CDR3 sequence: CSAREAGGNTEAFF. For the CDR3, the DNA is TGCAGTGCTAGAGAGGCAGGGGGGAACACTGAAGCTTTCTTT.

This clonotype was counted at least ten times. The J gene is TRBJ1-4, the V gene TRBV3-1, with 7 bases lining up with TRBD1. CDR3 length: 18 amino acids. The ends lost 0 bases at V and 7 bases at J; junction bases unmatched: 14. CDR1 LGHDT and CDR2 YNNKEL come from the germline V gene (reference sequence). The CDR3 sequence is CASSQDQGGARAREKLFF. CDR3 bases: TGTGCCAGCAGCCAAGACCAGGGGGGTGCCCGCGCGCGTGAAAAACTGTTTTTT.

The chain has TRBV10-3 and TRBJ2-3; 9 nucleotides align to TRBD1. The CDR3 is 15 amino acids. Trimming took 5 bases from V and 4 from J; bases not matched to a gene: 7. The germline CDR1 and CDR2 sequences are ENHRY and SYGVKD. The CDR3 DNA reads TGTGCCATCAGTTGGGGGACAGGGAGCGCAGATACGCAGTATTTT. Residues: CAISWGTGSADTQYF.

This sequence joins TRBV6-2 or TRBV6-3 and TRBJ2-4; D ambiguous. Germline V gives CDR1 MNHEY, CDR2 SVGEGT. The CDR3 runs to 12 residues. Trimming removed 6 bases at V and 9 bases at J, with 12 bases between. In DNA form, the CDR3 reads TGTGCCAGCAGGGATCCGGGCTGCATTCAGTACTTC. Translated, it gives CASRDPGCIQYF.

This chain uses TRBV30 with TRBJ2-3; the match to TRBD2 covers 12 bases. Germline V lookup: CDR1 GTSNPN, CDR2 SVGIG (reference sequence). After removal of 5 bases from V and 5 bases from J, the junction contained 5 bases not matched to a gene. CDR3 length equals 14 residues. The CDR3 protein is CAWLTSGRVDTQYF. In DNA, the CDR3 is TGTGCCTGGTTGACTAGCGGGAGAGTAGATACGCAGTATTTT.

Comment on this clonotype: One base separates it from a far larger clone, so it is likely a read error. The rearrangement joins TRBV12-3 or TRBV12-4 to TRBJ2-5, with 8 bases that match TRBD2. V shed 8 bases and J 11 bases; nucleotides not matched to a gene: 13. CDR3 length: 13 residues. In nucleotides, the CDR3 is TGTGCCAGCTCACCGGGGGGGGGCAATGAGCAGTACTTC. Residues: CASSPGGGNEQYF.

The chain joins TRBV4-1 to TRBJ2-1; TRBD2 matches at 10 bases. J was trimmed by 5 bases and V by 2 bases; bases with no gene match: 6. CDR1 and CDR2 (germline): MGHRA, YSYEKL. The length of the CDR3 is 16 residues. The CDR3 coding sequence is TGCGCCAGCAGCCAATTGGGACTAGCGAATAACAATGAGCAGTTCTTC. It encodes CASSQLGLANNNEQFF.

There are many counts of this clonotype. V gene TRBV20-1 combines with J gene TRBJ2-1, with 7 bases fitting TRBD2. Germline CDR1 DFQATT, CDR2 SNEGSKA (reference sequence). V gave up 0 bases and J gave up 5 bases; unmatched junction bases: 10. The CDR3 contains 16 residues. This chain's CDR3 is CSARDLETSEDNEQFF. The CDR3 DNA is TGCAGTGCTAGAGATCTAGAAACTAGCGAGGACAATGAGCAGTTCTTC.